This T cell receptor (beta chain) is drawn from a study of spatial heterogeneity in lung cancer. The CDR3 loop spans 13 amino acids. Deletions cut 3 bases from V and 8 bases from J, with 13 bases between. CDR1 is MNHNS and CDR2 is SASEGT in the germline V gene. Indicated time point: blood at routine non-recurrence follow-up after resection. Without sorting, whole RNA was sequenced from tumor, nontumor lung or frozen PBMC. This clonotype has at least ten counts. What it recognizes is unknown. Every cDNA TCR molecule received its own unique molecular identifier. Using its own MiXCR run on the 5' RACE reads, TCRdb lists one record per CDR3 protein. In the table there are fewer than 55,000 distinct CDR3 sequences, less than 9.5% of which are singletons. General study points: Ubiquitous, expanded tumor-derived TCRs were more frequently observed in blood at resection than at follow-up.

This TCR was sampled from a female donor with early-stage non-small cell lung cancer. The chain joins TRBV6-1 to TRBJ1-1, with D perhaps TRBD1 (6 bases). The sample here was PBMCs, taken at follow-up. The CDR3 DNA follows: TGTGCCAGCAGTGATGGTGGCAGGGGAGAAGCTTTCTTT. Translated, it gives CASSDGGRGEAFF.